This TCR beta chain was retrieved from a study of blood T cells in healthy people across ages. Overall study results and limits: Diversity of TCR beta per million T cells declined in a roughly linear way with age.

With 5 bases clipped from V and 2 bases from J, the junction kept 10 bases outside the gene matches. Germline-derived CDR1 and CDR2 are DFQATT and SNEGSKA (reference sequence). The CDR3 is made up of 18 amino acids. Primed by a sample-barcoded 5' primer and a J-beta primer mix, a second PCR proceeded for about 7 to 11 cycles. TCRdb re-called the 5' RACE reads through MiXCR, storing one row per CDR3 protein. The table has 1.5 million to 2 million distinct CDR3 sequences, roughly 43% seen once. A remark on this clonotype: Its antigen is still unknown.

The sample taken for sequencing was blood. The rearrangement links TRBV20-1 to TRBJ2-3; 16 nucleotides line up with TRBD2. This clonotype was sampled from a human donor in good health. As DNA, the CDR3 is TGCAGTGCTCCCCCCGGGACTAGCGGGGGGGGAGTCACAGATACGCAGTATTTT. It translates to CSAPPGTSGGGVTDTQYF.